A single sample gave rise to the 21 T cell receptor beta chains below, sequenced in a study of multiple sclerosis patients with progressive multifocal leukoencephalopathy. The time point is: time of PML onset. Assay: immunoSEQ multiplex PCR; the TCRdb copy retains only in-frame clones and omits some. The sample records roughly 32,000 clones, more than 75% being singletons. The sequenced sample was PBMCs, obtained from a patient treated with natalizumab. All receptors come from a human donor with progressive multifocal leukoencephalopathy.

As for this clone: At one end the junction does not follow the germline gene, possibly because of a read error. The chain couples TRBV7-7 to TRBJ2-5; tentative D call: TRBD1 (6 bases). The CDR3 extends over 14 amino acids. Germline CDR1 and CDR2: SSHAT and FNYEAQ (reference sequence). The CDR3 protein is CASSQGTVQETQYF. The CDR3, as DNA: TGTGCTAGCAGCCAGGGGACGGTACAAGAGACCCAGTACTTC.

This chain links TRBV7-9 with TRBJ2-7; D ambiguous. Germline CDR1 reads SEHNR; CDR2 reads FQNEAQ (reference sequence). The CDR3 spans 15 residues. The germline V and J ends were trimmed by 2 bases and 6 bases, with 17 bases remaining between them. The CDR3 region has the DNA TGTGCCAGCAGCTTATCAGCCAGCTCTCGTAGCGAGCAGTACTTC. Protein product: CASSLSASSRSEQYF.

The chain has TRBV27 and TRBJ1-1; no clear D. Trimming removed 0 bases at V and 0 bases at J, with 11 bases between. Germline V gives CDR1 MNHEY, CDR2 SMNVEV (reference sequence). The CDR3 contains 16 residues. The CDR3, as DNA: TGTGCCAGCAGTTTATCCAGTCCCCGCATGAACACTGAAGCTTTCTTT. It is translated as CASSLSSPRMNTEAFF.

This chain uses TRBV12-5 with TRBJ2-2; D ambiguous. CDR1 and CDR2 from the germline V gene are LGHNT and FRNRAP. The CDR3 contains 12 residues. V lost 3 bases, J lost 6 bases, and 5 bases lay in between. DNA for the CDR3: TGTGCTAGTGGTTTTGGGTCCGGGGAGCTGTTTTTT. It codes for CASGFGSGELFF.

V and J are TRBV4-2 and TRBJ2-7; 10 nucleotides agree with TRBD1. CDR3 length equals 16 residues. Germline-derived CDR1 and CDR2 are LGHNA and YNFKEQ. With V trimmed by 0 bases and J by 4 bases, 6 bases remained unmatched. The CDR3 DNA sequence: TGTGCCAGCAGCCAAGATGCCTCGGACAGGGGGTACGAGCAGTACTTC. It translates to CASSQDASDRGYEQYF.

The rearrangement joins TRBV6-5 to TRBJ1-3; D is perhaps TRBD1 (5 bases). V gave up 7 bases and J gave up 7 bases, with 20 bases separating them. Germline lookup yields CDR1 MNHEY and CDR2 SVGAGI. The CDR3 contains 15 residues. For the CDR3, the DNA is TGTGCCAGCACCCCTGCCGGGGCCTCCTTCAACACCATATATTTT. Translating gives CASTPAGASFNTIYF.

The V and J genes are TRBV27 and TRBJ2-1, with 11 bases fitting TRBD2. V lost 3 bases, J lost 9 bases, and 16 bases stayed unmatched. The germline gives CDR1 MNHEY, CDR2 SMNVEV (reference sequence). The CDR3 extends over 18 amino acids. CDR3 nucleotide sequence: TGTGCCAGCAGTTTGGGTCTAGCGGGAGGCGGCCGGAGGGTTGAGCAGTTCTTC. Its protein product is CASSLGLAGGGRRVEQFF.

The chain uses TRBV9 and TRBJ2-1; 13 bases are shared with TRBD2. CDR1 SGDLS and CDR2 YYNGEE come from the germline V gene. V trimming: 3 bases; J trimming: 7 bases; junction bases outside the gene matches: 10. The CDR3 covers 17 residues. CDR3 protein: CASSAQPGTSGKNEQFF. The CDR3 DNA follows: TGTGCCAGCAGCGCCCAACCCGGGACTAGCGGGAAAAATGAGCAGTTCTTC. Full variable domain (outside the CDR3, taken from reference TRBV9 and TRBJ2-1): DSGVTQTPKHLITATGQRVTLRCSPRSGDLSVYWYQQSLDQGLQFLIQYYNGEERAKGNILERFSAQQFPDLHSELNLSSLELGDSALYFCASSAQPGTSGKNEQFFGPGTRLTVL.

The gene calls are TRBV6-5 and TRBJ1-2; D possibly corresponds to TRBD1 (6 bases). Germline CDR1 MNHEY, CDR2 SVGAGI. Trimming cost V 2 bases and J 5 bases, with 12 bases left between them. The length of the CDR3 is 14 residues. DNA for the CDR3: TGTGCCAGCAGTTACGGAGGACAGTTATATGGCTACACCTTC. Protein: CASSYGGQLYGYTF.

The chain employs TRBV18 and TRBJ2-6; TRBD1 matches 9 bases. CDR1 is KGHSH and CDR2 is LQKENI in the germline V gene. This CDR3 comprises 20 residues. The V gene end was trimmed by 3 bases and the J gene end by 0 bases; junction bases not matched to a gene: 12. For the CDR3, the DNA is TGTGCCAGCTCACCCATTGGACCGGGACAGGGTAACTCTGGGGCCAACGTCCTGACTTTC. Translation: CASSPIGPGQGNSGANVLTF.

The chain has TRBV15 and TRBJ1-6; D may be TRBD1 (6 bases). The CDR3 runs to 13 residues. Trimming removed 6 bases from V and 8 bases from J, with 11 bases in between. Germline V lookup: CDR1 LNHNV, CDR2 YYDKDF (reference sequence). The CDR3 nucleotides read TGTGCCACCAGTAACAGGGAGGATTCACCCCTCCACTTT. Translated: CATSNREDSPLHF.

The chain is built from TRBV5-1 and TRBJ2-5, with TRBD1 matching over 7 bases. Near its end, the DNA agrees better with TRBJ2-7, so the J call may be wrong. The CDR3 covers 15 residues. Germline CDR1 is SGHRS and CDR2 is YFSETQ. The CDR3: CASSPGQEISYEQYF. CDR3 coding DNA: TGCGCCAGCAGCCCCGGACAGGAGATCTCCTACGAGCAGTACTTC.

The V gene is TRBV7-9, the J gene TRBJ2-1, with D uncertain. Germline lookup yields CDR1 SEHNR and CDR2 FQNEAQ (reference sequence). V shed 3 bases and J shed 12 bases, with 15 bases lying between them. The CDR3 totals 13 residues. CDR3 loop: CASSLGSTPRQFF. CDR3 bases: TGTGCCAGCAGCTTGGGGTCGACCCCAAGGCAGTTCTTC.

The rearrangement links TRBV5-8 to TRBJ2-7; D not resolved. The CDR3 runs 13 residues. V was clipped by 2 bases and J by 5 bases, with 11 bases between them. From germline, CDR1 is SGHTS and CDR2 YDEGEE. The CDR3 sequence is CASSFGGVDEQYF. The CDR3 DNA reads as TGTGCCAGCAGCTTCGGTGGTGTAGACGAGCAGTACTTC.

The rearrangement joins TRBV30 to TRBJ2-3, with a tentative D call TRBD2 (5 bases). Between the trimmed V and J ends, which lost 5 bases and 0 bases, there was a span of 6 bases. There are 12 residues in the CDR3. Germline V gene sequence: CDR1 GTSNPN, CDR2 SVGIG (reference sequence). In DNA, the CDR3 is TGTGCCTGGGAGGGTAGCACAGATACGCAGTATTTT. Translation: CAWEGSTDTQYF.

V gene TRBV11-2 combines with J gene TRBJ2-5, with a tentative D call TRBD1 (6 bases). The J call may be wrong; the DNA end is better matched by TRBJ2-7. Germline CDR1 reads SGHAT; CDR2 reads FQNNGV. The CDR3 is 17 residues long. CDR3 nucleotides: TGTGCCAGCAGCTTAGACGAACAGGGATACCCCTCCTACGAGCAGTACTTC. Translating it yields CASSLDEQGYPSYEQYF.

The chain has TRBV5-1 and TRBJ2-7, with a possible D match to TRBD1 (6 bases). CDR3 size: 15 residues. V lost 1 base, J lost 5 bases, and 16 bases lay in between. Germline V CDR1 and CDR2: SGHRS, YFSETQ. For the CDR3, the DNA is TGCGCCAGCAGCTTGTCGGGACATGGCTTTGACGAGCAGTACTTC. Its protein is CASSLSGHGFDEQYF.

The chain employs TRBV27 and TRBJ2-7, with D possibly matching TRBD1 (5 bases). This CDR3 spans 14 amino acids. Trimming pared 5 bases from V and 5 bases from J, leaving 16 bases between. The V gene's germline CDR1 is MNHEY and CDR2 SMNVEV (reference sequence). The CDR3: CASSPRRAGNEQYF. CDR3 bases: TGTGCCAGCAGTCCACGTCGGGCAGGGAACGAGCAGTACTTC.

The V gene is TRBV7-2, the J gene TRBJ2-1, with TRBD2 matching 12 bases. Looked up from germline, CDR1 is SGHTA and CDR2 is FQGNSA. J lost 8 bases, V lost 5 bases, and 10 bases had no gene match. The CDR3 is 16 residues long. In DNA form, the CDR3 reads TGTGCCAGCAGCCGGGGCCTAGCGGGAGGGCGCGATGAGCAGTTCTTC. Its translation is CASSRGLAGGRDEQFF.

The rearrangement uses TRBV7-9 and TRBJ1-5; D may be TRBD1 (5 bases). Germline lookup yields CDR1 SEHNR and CDR2 FQNEAQ (reference sequence). The CDR3 consists of 13 residues. V lost 2 bases and J lost 7, with 9 bases in between. Here the CDR3 DNA reads TGTGCCAGCAGCTTACAGGGTGAGCAGCCCCAGCATTTT. It translates to CASSLQGEQPQHF.

This clone has more than one count but fewer than ten. The chain has TRBV7-2 and TRBJ1-1, with TRBD1 matching 9 bases. V was clipped by 5 bases and J by 4 bases; unmatched bases: 5. The CDR3 is 14 residues long. Per the germline V gene, CDR1 is SGHTA and CDR2 is FQGNSA. CDR3 nucleotides: TGTGCCAGCAGCCCGACAGGGGGGGTCACTGAAGCTTTCTTT. Protein sequence: CASSPTGGVTEAFF.